Listed below are T cell receptor beta chains from one sample, sequenced in a study of cytotoxic CD8 clonotypes in ibrutinib-treated CLL. Repertoires were generated with immunoSEQ multiplex PCR, while TCRdb's copy carries only in-frame clones and drops some. The repertoire holds around 60,000 clones, with approximately 54% as singletons. The specimen comprised PBMCs, sampled after 12 months of ibrutinib treatment. The receptors were sampled from a human donor with chronic lymphocytic leukemia. The CDR3 runs from the conserved cysteine through the conserved F or W. The D gene is left open where the match is weak. Clone size is stated in some rows and not others, as once, few, many or a class when expanded.

v_call: TRBV7-2
j_call: TRBJ2-5
clone_size: once
d_call: NA
cdr3_aa: CASSLAWETQYF
cdr3_nt: TGTGCCAGCAGCTTAGCTTGGGAGACCCAGTACTTC

v_call: TRBV19
j_call: TRBJ2-3
clone_size: few
d_call: NA
cdr3_aa: CATTRTGADTQYF
cdr3_nt: TGTGCCACCACCCGTACGGGGGCAGATACGCAGTATTTT

v_call: TRBV6-6
j_call: TRBJ2-5
clone_size: few
d_call: TRBD1
cdr3_aa: CASSYPGTGKETQYF
cdr3_nt: TGTGCCAGCAGTTACCCAGGGACAGGCAAAGAGACCCAGTACTTC

v_call: TRBV4-2
j_call: TRBJ2-3
clone_size: NA
d_call: NA
cdr3_aa: CASSLTGGFGTSSF
cdr3_nt: TGTGCCAGCAGTTTGACAGGTGGCTTCGGCACGTCCAGTTTT

v_call: TRBV5-5
j_call: TRBJ1-1
clone_size: NA
d_call: NA
cdr3_aa: CASSLGTVSTEAFF
cdr3_nt: TGTGCCAGCAGCTTGGGGACAGTCTCCACTGAAGCTTTCTTT

v_call: TRBV5-4
j_call: TRBJ2-7
clone_size: few
d_call: TRBD2
cdr3_aa: CASSGGLAGVYEQYF
cdr3_nt: TGTGCCAGCAGCGGGGGACTAGCGGGAGTATACGAGCAGTACTTC

v_call: TRBV19
j_call: TRBJ1-1
clone_size: many
d_call: TRBD1
cdr3_aa: CASSIGRGTEAFF
cdr3_nt: TGTGCCAGTAGTATAGGCAGGGGGACTGAAGCTTTCTTT

v_call: TRBV2
j_call: TRBJ2-5
clone_size: NA
d_call: TRBD2
cdr3_aa: CASRLAGETQYF
cdr3_nt: TGTGCCAGCAGGCTAGCGGGAGAGACCCAGTACTTC

v_call: TRBV7-8
j_call: TRBJ2-7
clone_size: NA
d_call: NA
cdr3_aa: CASSPYRDEQYF
cdr3_nt: TGTGCCAGCAGCCCATACAGGGACGAGCAGTACTTC

v_call: TRBV19
j_call: TRBJ1-5
clone_size: few
d_call: NA
cdr3_aa: CASRLRGSNQPQHF
cdr3_nt: TGTGCCAGTAGGCTCAGGGGTAGCAATCAGCCCCAGCATTTT

v_call: TRBV9
j_call: TRBJ2-3
clone_size: few
d_call: NA
cdr3_aa: CASSVGSLDTDTQYF
cdr3_nt: TGTGCCAGCAGCGTAGGCAGCCTGGACACAGATACGCAGTATTTT

v_call: TRBV7-9
j_call: TRBJ1-4
clone_size: few
d_call: NA
cdr3_aa: CASSSALVREKLFF
cdr3_nt: TGTGCCAGCAGCTCAGCCCTGGTGAGGGAAAAACTGTTTTTT

v_call: TRBV4-1
j_call: TRBJ1-1
clone_size: once
d_call: NA
cdr3_aa: CASSQDRGRNTEAFF
cdr3_nt: TGCGCCAGCAGCCAAGATCGAGGCAGGAACACTGAAGCTTTCTTT

v_call: TRBV6-5
j_call: TRBJ1-5
clone_size: NA
d_call: NA
cdr3_aa: CASTASVNQPQHF
cdr3_nt: TGTGCCAGCACCGCTTCGGTGAATCAGCCCCAGCATTTT

v_call: TRBV14
j_call: TRBJ1-2
clone_size: NA
d_call: NA
cdr3_aa: CASSQDNLPWGYTF
cdr3_nt: TGTGCCAGCAGCCAAGATAACTTGCCGTGGGGCTACACCTTC

v_call: TRBV5-1
j_call: TRBJ2-3
clone_size: NA
d_call: NA
cdr3_aa: CASSWMTPTGQAFSTDTQYF
cdr3_nt: TGCGCCAGCAGCTGGATGACACCAACAGGGCAAGCTTTTAGCACAGATACGCAGTATTTT

v_call: TRBV2
j_call: TRBJ2-3
clone_size: NA
d_call: NA
cdr3_aa: CASSEWGAGRVTDTQYF
cdr3_nt: TGTGCCAGCAGTGAGTGGGGGGCAGGACGGGTCACAGATACGCAGTATTTT

v_call: TRBV27
j_call: TRBJ2-3
clone_size: NA
d_call: NA
cdr3_aa: CASRGAGAHTDTQYF
cdr3_nt: TGTGCCAGCAGAGGGGCGGGGGCCCACACAGATACGCAGTATTTT

v_call: TRBV7-2
j_call: TRBJ2-3
clone_size: many
d_call: TRBD1
cdr3_aa: CASSPRGPGTDTQYF
cdr3_nt: TGTGCCAGCAGCCCCAGGGGGCCTGGCACAGATACGCAGTATTTT

v_call: TRBV9
j_call: TRBJ2-5
clone_size: NA
d_call: NA
cdr3_aa: CASSVGWEQETQYF
cdr3_nt: TGTGCCAGCAGCGTAGGGTGGGAGCAAGAGACCCAGTACTTC

v_call: TRBV5-1
j_call: TRBJ1-2
clone_size: few
d_call: NA
cdr3_aa: CASSLEDGGGYTF
cdr3_nt: TGCGCCAGCAGCTTGGAGGACGGGGGTGGCTACACCTTC

v_call: TRBV5-1
j_call: TRBJ1-5
clone_size: NA
d_call: NA
cdr3_aa: CASSLEAGRGNQPQHF
cdr3_nt: TGCGCCAGCAGCTTGGAGGCGGGAAGGGGCAATCAGCCCCAGCATTTT

v_call: TRBV6-5
j_call: TRBJ2-1
clone_size: NA
d_call: TRBD2
cdr3_aa: CASSGSGTSNNEQFF
cdr3_nt: TGTGCCAGCAGTGGATCCGGGACTAGCAACAATGAGCAGTTCTTC

v_call: TRBV5-4
j_call: TRBJ2-3
clone_size: few
d_call: NA
cdr3_aa: CASSLYETNTDTQYF
cdr3_nt: TGTGCCAGCAGCTTGTATGAGACTAACACAGATACGCAGTATTTT

v_call: TRBV6-8
j_call: TRBJ1-2
clone_size: many
d_call: NA
cdr3_aa: CASSKGYTF
cdr3_nt: TGTGCCAGTTCAAAAGGCTACACCTTC

v_call: TRBV5-1
j_call: TRBJ1-3
clone_size: NA
d_call: NA
cdr3_aa: CASSLQGSEANTIYF
cdr3_nt: TGCGCCAGCAGCTTGCAGGGGAGCGAGGCAAACACCATATATTTT

v_call: TRBV7-9
j_call: TRBJ2-1
clone_size: NA
d_call: NA
cdr3_aa: CANSLVPGNDEQFF
cdr3_nt: TGTGCCAACAGCTTAGTCCCAGGGAACGATGAGCAGTTCTTC

v_call: TRBV7-9
j_call: TRBJ1-2
clone_size: NA
d_call: NA
cdr3_aa: CASSLDWVGYTF
cdr3_nt: TGTGCCAGCAGCTTAGATTGGGTAGGCTACACCTTC

v_call: TRBV2
j_call: TRBJ1-3
clone_size: NA
d_call: TRBD1
cdr3_aa: CASTRGQSSGNTIYF
cdr3_nt: TGTGCCAGCACCAGGGGGCAGAGCTCTGGAAACACCATATATTTT

v_call: TRBV29-1
j_call: TRBJ2-1
clone_size: NA
d_call: NA
cdr3_aa: CSAAAFMVNEQFF
cdr3_nt: TGCAGCGCCGCGGCTTTCATGGTCAATGAGCAGTTCTTC

v_call: TRBV19
j_call: TRBJ2-1
clone_size: NA
d_call: NA
cdr3_aa: CASSIWRVDEQFF
cdr3_nt: TGTGCCAGTAGTATTTGGAGGGTTGATGAGCAGTTCTTC

v_call: TRBV6-5
j_call: TRBJ1-1
clone_size: medium-sized
d_call: NA
cdr3_aa: CASSRDTSNPTEAFF
cdr3_nt: TGTGCCAGCAGCCGGGACACATCAAATCCGACTGAAGCTTTCTTT

v_call: TRBV27
j_call: TRBJ2-1
clone_size: NA
d_call: NA
cdr3_aa: CASSPTLAFNEQFF
cdr3_nt: TGTGCCAGCAGTCCGACCCTAGCCTTCAATGAGCAGTTCTTC

v_call: TRBV5-1
j_call: TRBJ1-2
clone_size: few
d_call: NA
cdr3_aa: CASRGTDYGYTF
cdr3_nt: TGCGCCAGCAGAGGGACGGACTATGGCTACACCTTC

v_call: TRBV5-1
j_call: TRBJ1-1
clone_size: NA
d_call: NA
cdr3_aa: CASSPRGPLRTEAFF
cdr3_nt: TGCGCCAGCAGCCCCCGGGGACCCTTGCGGACTGAAGCTTTCTTT

v_call: TRBV30
j_call: TRBJ1-2
clone_size: NA
d_call: NA
cdr3_aa: CAWESSRGYTF
cdr3_nt: TGTGCCTGGGAGTCCTCTCGGGGCTACACCTTC

v_call: TRBV5-1
j_call: TRBJ1-2
clone_size: NA
d_call: TRBD1
cdr3_aa: CASSLDGQGYPNYGYTF
cdr3_nt: TGCGCCAGCAGCTTGGACGGACAGGGGTATCCGAACTATGGCTACACCTTC

v_call: TRBV6-5
j_call: TRBJ2-7
clone_size: NA
d_call: TRBD1
cdr3_aa: CASSYGTGLYEQYF
cdr3_nt: TGTGCCAGCAGTTACGGGACAGGCCTCTACGAGCAGTACTTC

v_call: TRBV5-1
j_call: TRBJ1-2
clone_size: few
d_call: NA
cdr3_aa: CASSLDLPYGYTF
cdr3_nt: TGCGCCAGCAGCTTGGACCTACCATATGGCTACACCTTC

v_call: TRBV6-1
j_call: TRBJ1-5
clone_size: NA
d_call: NA
cdr3_aa: CASSETGNQPQHF
cdr3_nt: TGTGCCAGCAGTGAAACGGGGAATCAGCCCCAGCATTTT